These T cell receptor beta chains were read from a single sample in a study of T cells in Graves' hyperthyroidism and ophthalmopathy. A single record per CDR3 protein comes from TCRdb applying MiXCR to the multiplex PCR reads. Of 250,000 to 300,000 distinct CDR3 sequences in the sample, 15% to 20% were seen once. Sequences were obtained from blood. The receptor set was obtained from a woman aged 55 to 70 with Graves' ophthalmopathy. Both conserved end residues are part of each CDR3. D genes are given only for firm matches. For some rows the clone size is stated as once, few or many, or as a class when expanded; others skip it.

CDR3: CASSQDVGGAGTQYF
DNA: TGCGCCAGCAGCCAAGATGTCGGGGGCGCGGGGACCCAGTACTTC
D: .
V: TRBV4-3
J: TRBJ2-5
size: many

CDR3: CAISPVGGSYTEAFF
DNA: TGTGCCATCAGCCCGGTGGGGGGCTCGTACACTGAAGCTTTCTTT
D: .
V: TRBV10-3
J: TRBJ1-1
size: .

CDR3: CASSQVIGEETQYF
DNA: TGCGCCAGCAGCCAAGTAATCGGGGAAGAGACCCAGTACTTC
D: .
V: TRBV4-1
J: TRBJ2-5
size: .

CDR3: CASMGAGRNQPQHF
DNA: TGTGCCAGTATGGGGGCGGGGAGGAATCAGCCCCAGCATTTT
D: .
V: TRBV2
J: TRBJ1-5
size: .

CDR3: CSASLTSGAGDTQYF
DNA: TGCAGTGCTAGTCTGACTAGCGGGGCAGGGGATACGCAGTATTTT
D: TRBD2
V: TRBV20-1
J: TRBJ2-3
size: many

CDR3: CASSSRPRGSGEQYF
DNA: TGCGCCAGCAGCTCTCGCCCGCGCGGGAGTGGAGAGCAGTACTTC
D: TRBD2
V: TRBV5-1
J: TRBJ2-7
size: .

CDR3: CSAPSGGANQPQHF
DNA: TGCAGCGCCCCGTCCGGCGGGGCTAATCAGCCCCAGCATTTT
D: .
V: TRBV20-1
J: TRBJ1-5
size: many

CDR3: CSAAGTSGVSNEQFF
DNA: TGCAGTGCCGCGGGGACTAGCGGGGTTAGCAATGAGCAGTTCTTC
D: TRBD2
V: TRBV20-1
J: TRBJ2-1
size: many

CDR3: CASSLVAVVGGYSEQFF
DNA: TGTGCCAGCAGCTTAGTTGCCGTAGTAGGGGGATATAGTGAGCAGTTCTTC
D: .
V: TRBV7-8
J: TRBJ2-1
size: many

CDR3: CASSPEGSNYGYTF
DNA: TGTGCCAGCAGCCCGGAAGGGTCTAACTATGGCTACACCTTC
D: .
V: TRBV7-2
J: TRBJ1-2
size: few

CDR3: CSASRDSTVDQPQHF
DNA: TGCAGTGCTAGTCGGGACAGTACGGTCGATCAGCCCCAGCATTTT
D: TRBD1
V: TRBV20-1
J: TRBJ1-5
size: many

CDR3: CASSPGGAFYGYTF
DNA: TGCGCCAGCAGTCCCGGGGGCGCGTTCTATGGCTACACCTTC
D: .
V: TRBV5-1
J: TRBJ1-2
size: .

CDR3: CASSFSGTSSDTQYF
DNA: TGTGCCAGCAGTTTTTCAGGGACTAGCTCAGATACGCAGTATTTT
D: TRBD2
V: TRBV27
J: TRBJ2-3
size: .

CDR3: CASSPEGRTSSYEQYF
DNA: TGCGCCAGCAGCCCCGAGGGCAGGACGAGCTCCTACGAGCAGTACTTC
D: .
V: TRBV7-2
J: TRBJ2-7
size: .

CDR3: CAQTKRGVYNEQFF
DNA: TGTGCCCAGACTAAGCGGGGAGTTTACAATGAGCAGTTCTTC
D: TRBD2
V: TRBV30
J: TRBJ2-1
size: many

CDR3: CATSDWRDSGHATDTQYF
DNA: TGTGCCACCAGTGATTGGAGAGACTCCGGGCACGCGACAGATACGCAGTATTTT
D: .
V: TRBV24-1
J: TRBJ2-3
size: .

CDR3: CASSPWTGGIGNQPQHF
DNA: TGTGCCAGTAGTCCGTGGACAGGGGGCATCGGCAATCAGCCCCAGCATTTT
D: TRBD1
V: TRBV19
J: TRBJ1-5
size: few

CDR3: CATSDSTGVAYEQYF
DNA: TGTGCCACCAGTGACTCTACAGGGGTCGCCTACGAGCAGTACTTC
D: TRBD1
V: TRBV24-1
J: TRBJ2-7
size: .

CDR3: CASSLDKGRTGELFF
DNA: TGTGCCAGCAGTTTGGACAAGGGACGCACCGGGGAGCTGTTTTTT
D: .
V: TRBV2
J: TRBJ2-2
size: .

CDR3: CASSSLGWDTEAFF
DNA: TGTGCCAGCAGTTCGCTCGGATGGGACACTGAAGCTTTCTTT
D: .
V: TRBV28
J: TRBJ1-1
size: .

CDR3: CASSLSTLYNSPLHF
DNA: TGTGCCAGCAGTTTATCTACCCTCTATAATTCACCCCTCCACTTT
D: .
V: TRBV27
J: TRBJ1-6
size: many

CDR3: CASRPWGRTSTDTQYF
DNA: TGTGCCAGCAGGCCCTGGGGGCGGACTAGCACAGATACGCAGTATTTT
D: .
V: TRBV6-1
J: TRBJ2-3
size: many

CDR3: CASSTGASSNQPQHF
DNA: TGTGCCAGTAGTACAGGGGCCTCAAGCAATCAGCCCCAGCATTTT
D: .
V: TRBV19
J: TRBJ1-5
size: .

CDR3: CSAPGTSFNEQFF
DNA: TGCAGTGCTCCCGGGACTAGCTTCAATGAGCAGTTCTTC
D: TRBD2
V: TRBV20-1
J: TRBJ2-1
size: many

CDR3: CASSPAGQGADEQYF
DNA: TGTGCCAGCAGTCCCGCGGGACAGGGGGCCGACGAGCAGTACTTC
D: TRBD1
V: TRBV28
J: TRBJ2-7
size: many

CDR3: CASSPDMGTEAFF
DNA: TGTGCCAGCAGCCCGGATATGGGTACTGAAGCTTTCTTT
D: .
V: TRBV3-1
J: TRBJ1-1
size: many

CDR3: CASSPDRGFSPLHF
DNA: TGTGCCAGCAGTCCGGACAGGGGGTTTTCACCCCTCCACTTT
D: TRBD1
V: TRBV27
J: TRBJ1-6
size: .

CDR3: CSATSGGYNEQFF
DNA: TGCAGTGCTACGAGCGGGGGGTACAATGAGCAGTTCTTC
D: TRBD2
V: TRBV20-1
J: TRBJ2-1
size: many

CDR3: CATSEGVGRGNQPQHF
DNA: TGTGCCACCAGTGAAGGGGTGGGGAGAGGAAATCAGCCCCAGCATTTT
D: .
V: TRBV24-1
J: TRBJ1-5
size: many

CDR3: CSAKGPGDLSQHF
DNA: TGCAGCGCCAAAGGGCCAGGTGATCTGTCCCAGCATTTT
D: .
V: TRBV29-1
J: TRBJ1-5
size: many

CDR3: CASSEGRGSGYTF
DNA: TGTGCCAGCAGTGAGGGCAGGGGTAGTGGCTACACCTTC
D: .
V: TRBV2
J: TRBJ1-2
size: .

CDR3: CASSFPGQGVPGELFF
DNA: TGTGCCAGCAGCTTCCCGGGACAGGGTGTACCCGGGGAGCTGTTTTTT
D: TRBD1
V: TRBV6-1
J: TRBJ2-2
size: few

CDR3: CSADSGGAYNEQFF
DNA: TGCAGTGCTGATAGCGGGGGCGCCTACAATGAGCAGTTCTTC
D: TRBD2
V: TRBV20-1
J: TRBJ2-1
size: many

CDR3: CASSPGQAKYTEAFF
DNA: TGTGCCAGCTCACCGGGACAGGCTAAGTACACTGAAGCTTTCTTT
D: TRBD1
V: TRBV18
J: TRBJ1-1
size: many

CDR3: CASDNTPVGGNGYTF
DNA: TGTGCCAGCGACAATACACCGGTCGGCGGTAATGGCTACACCTTC
D: .
V: TRBV28
J: TRBJ1-2
size: many

CDR3: CASSQDPGTSGRVYNEQFF
DNA: TGCGCCAGCAGCCAGGATCCCGGGACTAGCGGGAGGGTTTACAATGAGCAGTTCTTC
D: TRBD2
V: TRBV4-3
J: TRBJ2-1
size: few

CDR3: CASSVGQGSNSPLHF
DNA: TGTGCCAGCAGCGTTGGACAGGGGAGTAATTCACCCCTCCACTTT
D: TRBD1
V: TRBV9
J: TRBJ1-6
size: .

CDR3: CASSLGGHFTEAFF
DNA: TGTGCCAGCAGCTTAGGAGGGCATTTCACTGAAGCTTTCTTT
D: .
V: TRBV7-9
J: TRBJ1-1
size: many

CDR3: CASSRVGTLGETQYF
DNA: TGTGCCAGCAGTAGAGTAGGGACTTTGGGAGAGACCCAGTACTTC
D: .
V: TRBV12-3/TRBV12-4
J: TRBJ2-5
size: many

CDR3: CASSHPGTADYEQYF
DNA: TGCGCCAGCAGCCATCCCGGGACAGCAGACTACGAGCAGTACTTC
D: TRBD1
V: TRBV4-1
J: TRBJ2-7
size: many

CDR3: CASSQGAGDQPQHF
DNA: TGTGCCAGCAGCCAAGGGGCAGGGGATCAGCCCCAGCATTTT
D: .
V: TRBV4-2
J: TRBJ1-5
size: .

CDR3: CASKRGQGLDEQFF
DNA: TGTGCCAGTAAACGAGGACAGGGGCTCGATGAGCAGTTCTTC
D: TRBD1
V: TRBV19
J: TRBJ2-1
size: .

CDR3: CASSSPGGAPEAFF
DNA: TGTGCCAGCAGTTCTCCAGGGGGCGCCCCGGAAGCTTTCTTT
D: TRBD1
V: TRBV6-1
J: TRBJ1-1
size: many

CDR3: CASSPGRKTEAFF
DNA: TGTGCCAGCAGTCCGGGGAGGAAGACTGAAGCTTTCTTT
D: .
V: TRBV12-3/TRBV12-4
J: TRBJ1-1
size: many

CDR3: CASSVESRDTQYF
DNA: TGTGCCAGCAGCGTAGAGTCTAGAGATACGCAGTATTTT
D: .
V: TRBV9
J: TRBJ2-3
size: few

CDR3: CASSYNGGNTEAFF
DNA: TGTGCCAGCAGTTACAACGGGGGCAACACTGAAGCTTTCTTT
D: .
V: TRBV6-2/TRBV6-3
J: TRBJ1-1
size: many

CDR3: CASSLQIAGDVPGELFF
DNA: TGTGCCAGCAGCTTACAGATAGCGGGAGACGTCCCCGGGGAGCTGTTTTTT
D: TRBD2
V: TRBV11-2
J: TRBJ2-2
size: many

CDR3: CASSQNGGSYYNEQFF
DNA: TGCGCCAGCAGCCAAAACGGGGGGTCCTACTACAATGAGCAGTTCTTC
D: TRBD2
V: TRBV4-3
J: TRBJ2-1
size: few